The subject of this entry is one TCR beta chain. Its antigen is unknown. Coverage ceases 3 residues before the CDR3 finishes, and the germline J gene fills in the end. The data originate from a study of T cells in women clearing cervical HPV infection (dated by TCRdb to the late 2010s). Looking at the study overall: The cases were 25 to 30 women with histologically confirmed HPV16-related CIN3 or worse, and 2 of these cases were invasive cancers. The exploratory proof-of-principle case-control study was nested within the Guanacaste HPV Natural History Study in Costa Rica and compared TCR repertoires across cervical HPV16 outcomes. Cases had a median age of about 34 years compared with 38 to 40 for controls, and baseline characteristics showed no significant differences between the groups. Five blinded duplicates per group were added as quality controls, so that about 60 samples were obtained: 50 or so participants and 10 replicates. The approximately 23 controls were women who cleared a single incident HPV16 infection within 12 months without developing precancer or cancer. Cases and controls were matched on year of sample collection and on age within five years. The parent cohort enrolled roughly 9,300 women aged 18 or older in Guanacaste, Costa Rica, in 1993 to 1994 and followed the women for less than eight years. Case blood was taken at the visit when the lesion was first identified, whereas control blood was taken when infection was no longer detected. Since HLA typing was available for only a few women, HLA type could not be ruled out as a confounder. For cases, a median interval of nearly 150 days, with an interquartile range of 90 to 200 days, was observed between lesion detection and blood sampling. Results and caveats for the whole study, not just this receptor: TRBV6-7 relative abundance was lower in cases than in controls (approximately 0.11% versus 0.16%; Bonferroni P = 0.0008). The cross-sectional design could not show whether the associations came before the infection or were a result of it, and neither effector/memory subsets nor HPV-specific T cells were isolated. CIN3+ cases had significantly higher TCR repertoire richness than controls across sequencing depths, but evenness did not differ between the groups. Random forest classifiers that combined richness and V gene abundances separated cases from controls with an estimated AUC of less than 0.85. Because T-cell numbers per sample were unknown, differences in richness could reflect varying T-cell content rather than repertoire biology.

Every participant had a single incident cervical HPV16 infection, and prevalent HPV16 infections were excluded. Cervical HPV DNA was detected with MY09/MY11 PCR, and genotyping was done with dot-blot hybridization. Roughly 16 mL of heparinized blood were centrifuged, and the buffy coat was split into aliquots, frozen at -30 degrees C, and then kept at -80 degrees C. QIAGEN kits were used to extract genomic DNA from the buffy coat specimens. Using the immunoSEQ assay, multiplex PCR amplified TCR beta CDR3 regions from an average of about 1.1 ug of genomic DNA per sample. Primer bias was corrected in the assay by using a complete synthetic TCR repertoire to establish an amplification baseline. Amplicons were sequenced on the Illumina platform. For the original study's pipeline: Sequences were error-corrected by clustering with frequency ratios and a modified nearest-neighbor algorithm, then analyzed in the immunoSEQ Analyzer with IMGT gene definitions. TCR richness and evenness were averaged over 20 rarefaction repeats at each rarefaction depth, excluding samples with fewer sequences than the depth. Relative abundances of V, D and J genes were compared between groups using Wilcoxon rank sum tests, with FDR correction applied. An intraclass correlation of roughly 96% for TCR richness and an average of around 82% across some 70 gene segments were obtained from the blinded duplicates. Here the immuneACCESS table is served through TCRdb, limited to in-frame sequences with V and J called. Missing clones are a known gap in these copies; in checked studies unresolved V genes cover under half, and the rest lacks a known reason. V and J calls and clone size are those listed in that table; D and trimming were worked out from the DNA. The sample's records list 25,000 to 35,000 clones. The ten biggest clones cover less than 8.5% of the sample.

From a lookup of the germline V gene (reference sequence), CDR1 and CDR2 are LNHDA and SQIVND. The CDR3 has 14 amino acids, counting the end cysteine and phenylalanine. Of the CDR3's DNA, 33 bases were read; they are in frame from base 1. This clonotype originated in a woman between 18 and 69 years old with a cervical HPV16 infection that either progressed to CIN3+ or cleared (not recorded which). The sequenced material came from blood buffy coat. The sequence is built from TRBV19 and TRBJ1-2; there is no confident call for the D gene. The CDR3 is CASSAGDSSYDYTF. The CDR3 bases that were read are TGTGCCAGTTCCGCGGGAGATTCCTCCTACGAC.